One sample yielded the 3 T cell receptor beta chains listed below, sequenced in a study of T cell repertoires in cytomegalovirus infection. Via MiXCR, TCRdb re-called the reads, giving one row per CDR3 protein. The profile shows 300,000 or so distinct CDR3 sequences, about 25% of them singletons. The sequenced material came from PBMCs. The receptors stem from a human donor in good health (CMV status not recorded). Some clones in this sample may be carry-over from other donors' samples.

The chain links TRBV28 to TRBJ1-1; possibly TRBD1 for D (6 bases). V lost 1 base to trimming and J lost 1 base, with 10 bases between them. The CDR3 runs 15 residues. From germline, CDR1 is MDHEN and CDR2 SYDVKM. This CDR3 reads CASSLFSTGNTEAFF. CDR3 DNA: TGTGCCAGCAGTTTATTCTCGACAGGGAACACTGAAGCTTTCTTT.

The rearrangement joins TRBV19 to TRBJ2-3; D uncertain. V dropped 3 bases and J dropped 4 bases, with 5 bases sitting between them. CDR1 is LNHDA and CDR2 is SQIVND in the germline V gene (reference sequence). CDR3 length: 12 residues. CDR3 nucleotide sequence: TGTGCCAGTAGTATTAAGGCAGATACGCAGTATTTT. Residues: CASSIKADTQYF.

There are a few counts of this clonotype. The CDR3 bases are TGTGCCAGTAGTATAATGGGGGATACCACTGAAGCTTTCTTT. Its translation is CASSIMGDTTEAFF. The rearrangement links TRBV19 to TRBJ1-1, with D perhaps TRBD1 (5 bases). V was cut by 2 bases and J by 4 bases, with 11 bases left in between. Germline CDR1 LNHDA, CDR2 SQIVND (reference sequence). The CDR3 consists of 14 residues.